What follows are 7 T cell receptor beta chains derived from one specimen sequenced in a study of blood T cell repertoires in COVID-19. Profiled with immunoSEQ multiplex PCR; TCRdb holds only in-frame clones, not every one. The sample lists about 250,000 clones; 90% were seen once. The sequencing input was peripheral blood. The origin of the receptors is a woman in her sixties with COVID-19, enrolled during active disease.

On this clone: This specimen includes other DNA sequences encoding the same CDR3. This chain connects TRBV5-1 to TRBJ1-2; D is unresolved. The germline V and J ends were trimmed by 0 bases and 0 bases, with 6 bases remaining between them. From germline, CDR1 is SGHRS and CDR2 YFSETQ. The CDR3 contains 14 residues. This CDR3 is CASSLDSTNYGYTF. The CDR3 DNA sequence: TGCGCCAGCAGCTTGGACTCCACTAACTATGGCTACACCTTC. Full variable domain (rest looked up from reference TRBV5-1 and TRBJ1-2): KAGVTQTPRYLIKTRGQQVTLSCSPISGHRSVSWYQQTPGQGLQFLFEYFSETQRNKGNFPGRFSGRQFSNSRSEMNVSTLELGDSALYLCASSLDSTNYGYTFGSGTRLTVV.

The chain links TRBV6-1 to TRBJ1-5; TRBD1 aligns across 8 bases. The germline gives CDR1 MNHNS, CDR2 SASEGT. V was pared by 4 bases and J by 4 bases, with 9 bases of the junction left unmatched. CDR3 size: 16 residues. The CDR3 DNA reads TGTGCCAGCAGTGCCCTCCCAGGGACAGGTAATCAGCCCCAGCATTTT. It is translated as CASSALPGTGNQPQHF.

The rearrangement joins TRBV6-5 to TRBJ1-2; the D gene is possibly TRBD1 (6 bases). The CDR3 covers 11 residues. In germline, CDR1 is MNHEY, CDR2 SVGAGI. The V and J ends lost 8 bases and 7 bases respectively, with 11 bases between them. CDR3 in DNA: TGTGCCAGCGGGGACATTGGTGGCTACACCTTC. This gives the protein CASGDIGGYTF.

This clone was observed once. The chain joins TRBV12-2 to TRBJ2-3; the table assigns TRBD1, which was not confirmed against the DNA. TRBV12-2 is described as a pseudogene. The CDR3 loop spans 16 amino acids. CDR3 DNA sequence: TGTGCAAGTCGCTTAGCTGGGACAGAGAACACAGATACGCAGTATTTT. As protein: CASRLAGTENTDTQYF.

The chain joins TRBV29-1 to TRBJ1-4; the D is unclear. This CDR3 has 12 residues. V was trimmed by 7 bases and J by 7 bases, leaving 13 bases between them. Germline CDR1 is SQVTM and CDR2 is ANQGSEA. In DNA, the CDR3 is TGCAGCGGCGGTGGTCTAGGTGAAAAACTGTTTTTT. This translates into CSGGGLGEKLFF.

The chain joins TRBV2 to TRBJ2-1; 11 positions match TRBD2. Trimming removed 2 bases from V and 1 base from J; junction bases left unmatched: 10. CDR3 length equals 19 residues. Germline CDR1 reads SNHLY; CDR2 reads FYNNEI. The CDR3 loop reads CASSETLAGGPPSYNEQFF. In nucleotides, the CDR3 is TGTGCCAGCAGTGAAACGCTAGCGGGGGGACCGCCATCCTACAATGAGCAGTTCTTC. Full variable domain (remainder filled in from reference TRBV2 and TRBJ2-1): EPEVTQTPSHQVTQMGQEVILRCVPISNHLYFYWYRQILGQKVEFLVSFYNNEISEKSEIFDDQFSVERPDGSNFTLKIRSTKLEDSAMYFCASSETLAGGPPSYNEQFFGPGTRLTVL.

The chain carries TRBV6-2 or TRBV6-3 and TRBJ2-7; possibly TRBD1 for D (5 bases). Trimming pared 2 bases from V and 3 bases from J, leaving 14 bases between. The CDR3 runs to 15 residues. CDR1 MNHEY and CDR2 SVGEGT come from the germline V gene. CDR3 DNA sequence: TGTGCCAGCAGTTACCATCGACAGAAAAGCTACGAGCAGTACTTC. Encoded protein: CASSYHRQKSYEQYF.